The rows below give T cell receptor beta chains drawn from one sample of a study of response to subunit inactivated influenza vaccine. TCRdb itself ran the RT-PCR reads through MiXCR, one entry per CDR3 protein. The profile shows 800,000 or so distinct CDR3 sequences, around 20% of them singletons. Here the sequenced sample was PBMCs from blood, taken roughly 5 days after vaccination. The origin of the receptors is a man between 45 and 60 years old who received an inactivated influenza vaccine. CDR3s include the opening cysteine and the closing phenylalanine or tryptophan. D genes are given only for firm matches. Clone size is shown for a subset of rows, as once, few, many or a class of expanded clone.

abundance,d_gene,v_gene,j_gene,CDR3nt,CDR3aa
once,TRBD2,TRBV4-3,TRBJ2-2,TGCGCCAGCAGCCAAGATGGGACTAGCGGGGGGGTGACCGGGGAGCTGTTTTTT,CASSQDGTSGGVTGELFF
-,TRBD2,TRBV6-2/TRBV6-3,TRBJ2-5,TGTGCCAGCAGTTATAGTAGCGGGAGTCAAGAGACCCAGTACTTC,CASSYSSGSQETQYF
-,-,TRBV29-1,TRBJ2-6,TGCAGCGTTATGGGGACGGAGAGCTCTGCGGCCAACGTCCTGACTTTC,CSVMGTESSAANVLTF
few,-,TRBV10-3,TRBJ2-3,TGTGCCATCAGTGTAGAAAGAGGGGATGGCACAGATACGCAGTATTTT,CAISVERGDGTDTQYF
-,-,TRBV5-1,TRBJ2-5,TGCGCCAGCAGCTTGGGAGTAGCATCCGAGACCCAGTACTTC,CASSLGVASETQYF
few,-,TRBV4-2,TRBJ2-2,TGTGCCAGCAGCCAAGACCAGCGGCCTGACACCGGGGAGCTGTTTTTT,CASSQDQRPDTGELFF
-,-,TRBV7-2,TRBJ2-5,TGTGCCAGCAGCTTGGGGTACAGGGCTCGGGAGACCCAGTACTTC,CASSLGYRARETQYF
-,-,TRBV15,TRBJ2-7,TGTGCCACCAGCAGAGGAACTAGCAATGACGAGCAGTACTTC,CATSRGTSNDEQYF
-,TRBD2,TRBV20-1,TRBJ2-6,TGCAGTGCTGCTTGGCGGGCGGGAGGGCCTGGGGCCAACGTCCTGACTTTC,CSAAWRAGGPGANVLTF
few,-,TRBV20-1,TRBJ2-7,TGCAGTGCTAGAGACCCCCAACAGGGTGATCTTGGGTACGAGCAGTACTTC,CSARDPQQGDLGYEQYF
-,-,TRBV2,TRBJ1-1,TGTGCCAGCAGCGGGGGGACGGTAGTAATGAACACTGAAGCTTTCTTT,CASSGGTVVMNTEAFF
few,-,TRBV7-9,TRBJ2-2,TGTGCCAGCAGCTTAGTTCCAGGGAACACCGGGGAGCTGTTTTTT,CASSLVPGNTGELFF
-,-,TRBV5-6,TRBJ2-1,TGTGCCAGCAGCGAAGCCGGAGACAGGCCATCAAACAATGAGCAGTTCTTC,CASSEAGDRPSNNEQFF
-,-,TRBV4-3,TRBJ2-1,TGCGCCAGCAGCCAAGATCTTGAGCGGGCAACCTACAATGAGCAGTTCTTC,CASSQDLERATYNEQFF
few,-,TRBV20-1,TRBJ2-2,TGCAGTGCTATACTGGGCAGGGGTTATCTGTTTTTT,CSAILGRGYLFF
many,-,TRBV20-1,TRBJ2-7,TGCAGTGCCGGAGTACTAGCCTACGAGCAGTACTTC,CSAGVLAYEQYF
-,-,TRBV20-1,TRBJ2-7,TGCAGTGCTAGTGGGGGGGCGTCAGGGATCGTCTACGAGCAGTACTTC,CSASGGASGIVYEQYF